The clone carrying this TCR beta chain appeared many times. Its antigen is unidentified. These data originate in a study of post-analysis software for immune sequencing data. Study-level background: There were relapsing-remitting, secondary progressive and progressive-relapsing multiple sclerosis among the disease courses included. Broader study findings: When patients were compared with controls, about five TRBV segments were more frequent, TRBV5-6, TRBV5-1 and TRBV20-1 among them. Normalized Chao1 diversity was significantly reduced in patients versus controls.

Presence of unique molecular identifiers characterized the TCR beta cDNA libraries. cDNA molecules numbering roughly 500,000 came from about 0.94 to 9.7 million T cells. From the PCR reads, TCRdb called clonotypes with MiXCR, one entry per CDR3 protein. Among roughly 540,000 distinct CDR3 sequences, 34% were seen once, and the ten largest hold around 6%. The CDR3 covers 13 residues. Germline V CDR1 and CDR2: SGHTA, FQGNSA. The trim removed 10 bases at V and 1 base at J, leaving 3 bases unmatched. The chain uses TRBV7-2 and TRBJ2-3; 9 nucleotides agree with TRBD2. The sequencing sample was made of blood. This sequence was found in a girl aged 2 to 17 with multiple sclerosis. The DNA for the CDR3 is TGTGCCACGAAGCGGGGGGGCACAGATACGCAGTATTTT. This codes for CATKRGGTDTQYF.